The source of this TCR beta chain is a study of blood T cell repertoires in COVID-19. The overall study: Collection of acute and convalescent COVID-19 samples took place in the United States, Italy and Spain. From T cells, B-cell-depleted T cells, or PBMCs came the material, which was cDNA or gDNA.

The V gene's germline CDR1 is SGHNT and CDR2 YYREEE (reference sequence). V shed 7 bases, J shed 8 bases, and the junction held 8 bases outside the gene matches. There are 14 residues in the CDR3. In the original processing: Reference gene primers were amplified, and this amplification served to estimate nucleated cell counts. The repertoire was sequenced with immunoSEQ multiplex PCR; TCRdb's copy has only in-frame clones and lacks some. The DNA gave D and trimming, while V, J and clone size come from that table. The data contain roughly 230,000 clones, about 88% of them singletons. This clonotype originated in a middle-aged man with acute or convalescent COVID-19. The sequenced sample was peripheral blood. V usage is TRBV5-4 and J usage is TRBJ2-1; 11 bases align to TRBD1. The CDR3 DNA reads as TGTGCCAGCGGTCGGGACAGGGGGACTGATGAGCAGTTCTTC. This translates into CASGRDRGTDEQFF.